This TCR beta chain was recorded in a study of blood T cell repertoires in COVID-19. Looking at the study overall: Nucleic acid was either cDNA or gDNA, and it came from T cells, B-cell-depleted T cells, or PBMCs.

The CDR3 consists of 15 residues. Germline V gene data show CDR1 as MNHEY and CDR2 as SVGAGI. Trimming removed 6 bases at V and 6 bases at J, with 15 bases between. Repertoires were generated with immunoSEQ multiplex PCR, while TCRdb's copy carries only in-frame clones and drops some. The table records some 43,000 clones, roughly 80% of them present only once. V gene TRBV6-5 combines with J gene TRBJ1-6, with no clear D. The sample was peripheral blood. The sequence came from a man aged 50 or older with active or convalescent COVID-19. The CDR3 region is CASRFDHYGNSPLHF. CDR3 DNA: TGTGCCAGCAGATTCGACCACTACGGTAATTCACCCCTCCACTTT.